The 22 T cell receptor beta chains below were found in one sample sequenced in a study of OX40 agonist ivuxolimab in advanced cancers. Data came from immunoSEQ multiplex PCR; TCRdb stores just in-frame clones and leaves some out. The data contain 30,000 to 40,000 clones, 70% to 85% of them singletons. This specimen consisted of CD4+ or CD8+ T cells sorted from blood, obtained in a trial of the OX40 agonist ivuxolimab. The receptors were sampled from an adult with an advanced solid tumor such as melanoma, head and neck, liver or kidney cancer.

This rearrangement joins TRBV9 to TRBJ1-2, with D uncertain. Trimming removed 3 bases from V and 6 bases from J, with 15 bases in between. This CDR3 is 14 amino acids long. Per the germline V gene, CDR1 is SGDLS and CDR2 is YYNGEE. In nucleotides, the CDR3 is TGTGCCAGCAGCGCCCCGGGTGTTGAGGATGGCTACACCTTC. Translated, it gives CASSAPGVEDGYTF.

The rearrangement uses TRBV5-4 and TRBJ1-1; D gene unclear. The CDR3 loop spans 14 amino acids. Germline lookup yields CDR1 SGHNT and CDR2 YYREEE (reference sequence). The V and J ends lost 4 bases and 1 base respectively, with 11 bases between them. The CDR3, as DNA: TGTGCCAGCAGCGTCCGGGCCCCGAACACTGAAGCTTTCTTT. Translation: CASSVRAPNTEAFF.

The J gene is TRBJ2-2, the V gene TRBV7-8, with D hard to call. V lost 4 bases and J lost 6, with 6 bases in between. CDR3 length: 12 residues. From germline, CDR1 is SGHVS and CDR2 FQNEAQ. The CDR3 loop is CASSSGSGELFF. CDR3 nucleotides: TGTGCCAGCAGCTCCGGGTCCGGGGAGCTGTTTTTT.

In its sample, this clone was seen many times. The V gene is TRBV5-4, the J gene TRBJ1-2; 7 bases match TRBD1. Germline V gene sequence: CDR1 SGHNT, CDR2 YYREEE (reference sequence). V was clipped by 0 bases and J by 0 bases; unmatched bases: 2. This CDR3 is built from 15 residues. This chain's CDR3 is CASSLVTGANYGYTF. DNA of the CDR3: TGTGCCAGCAGCTTGGTCACAGGGGCTAACTATGGCTACACCTTC.

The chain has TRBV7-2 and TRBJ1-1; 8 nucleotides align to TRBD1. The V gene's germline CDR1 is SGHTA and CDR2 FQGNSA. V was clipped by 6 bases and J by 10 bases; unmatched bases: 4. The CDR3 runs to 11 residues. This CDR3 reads CASSVDRAAFF. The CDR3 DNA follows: TGTGCCAGCAGTGTGGACAGGGCAGCTTTCTTT. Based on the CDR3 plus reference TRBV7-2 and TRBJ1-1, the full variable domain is GAGVSQSPSNKVTEKGKDVELRCDPISGHTALYWYRQSLGQGLEFLIYFQGNSAPDKSGLPSDRFSAERTGGSVSTLTIQRTQQEDSAVYLCASSVDRAAFFGQGTRLTVV.

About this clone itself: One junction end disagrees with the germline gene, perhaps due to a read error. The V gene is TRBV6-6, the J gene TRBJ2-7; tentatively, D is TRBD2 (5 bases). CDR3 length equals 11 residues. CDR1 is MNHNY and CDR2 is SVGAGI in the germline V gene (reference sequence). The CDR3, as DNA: TGTGCCAGCAGTTACTCCGGGGAGTTGCACTTC. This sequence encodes CASSYSGELHF.

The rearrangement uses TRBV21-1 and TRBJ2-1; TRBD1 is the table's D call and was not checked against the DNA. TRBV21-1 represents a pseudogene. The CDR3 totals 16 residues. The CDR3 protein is CASRKRDRGVYNEQFF. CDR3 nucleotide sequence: TGTGCCAGCAGAAAGCGGGACAGGGGCGTCTACAATGAGCAGTTCTTC.

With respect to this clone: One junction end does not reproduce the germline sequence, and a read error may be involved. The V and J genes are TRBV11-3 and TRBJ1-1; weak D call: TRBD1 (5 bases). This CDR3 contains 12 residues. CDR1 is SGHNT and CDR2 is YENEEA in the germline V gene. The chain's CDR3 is CASSRGGTGAFF. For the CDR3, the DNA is TGTGCCAGCAGTAGAGGCGGGACTGGAGCTTTCTTT.

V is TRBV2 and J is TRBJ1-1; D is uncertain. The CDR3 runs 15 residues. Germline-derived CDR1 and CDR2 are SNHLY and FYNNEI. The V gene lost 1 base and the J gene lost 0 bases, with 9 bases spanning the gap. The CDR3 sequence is CASSEVKRMNTEAFF. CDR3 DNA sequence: TGTGCCAGCAGTGAAGTAAAGCGGATGAACACTGAAGCTTTCTTT.

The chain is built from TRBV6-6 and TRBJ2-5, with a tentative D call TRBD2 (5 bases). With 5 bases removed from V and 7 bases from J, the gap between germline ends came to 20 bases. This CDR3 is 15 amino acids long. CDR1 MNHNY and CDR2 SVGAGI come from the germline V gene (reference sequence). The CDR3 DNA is TGTGCCAGCAGTGCTGGACTTCAACGGACGGGGACCCAGTACTTC. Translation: CASSAGLQRTGTQYF.

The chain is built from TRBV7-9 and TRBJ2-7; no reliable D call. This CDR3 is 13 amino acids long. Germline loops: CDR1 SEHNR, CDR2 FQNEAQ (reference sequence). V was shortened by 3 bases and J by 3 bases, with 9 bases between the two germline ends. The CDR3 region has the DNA TGTGCCAGCAGCTTTTCGGAGATCTACGAGCAGTACGTC. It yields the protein CASSFSEIYEQYV.

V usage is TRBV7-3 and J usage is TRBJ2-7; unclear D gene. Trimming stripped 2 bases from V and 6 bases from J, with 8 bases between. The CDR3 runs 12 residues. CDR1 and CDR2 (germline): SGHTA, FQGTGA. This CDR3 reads CASSLVEFEQYV. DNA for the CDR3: TGTGCCAGCAGCTTAGTTGAGTTCGAGCAGTACGTC.

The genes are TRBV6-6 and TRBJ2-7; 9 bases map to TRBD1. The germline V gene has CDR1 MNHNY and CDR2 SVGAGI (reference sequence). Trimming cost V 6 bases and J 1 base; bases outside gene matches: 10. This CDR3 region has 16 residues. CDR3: CASSSLPGQGSYEQYV. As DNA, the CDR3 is TGTGCCAGCAGCTCGCTTCCGGGACAGGGATCCTACGAGCAGTACGTC.

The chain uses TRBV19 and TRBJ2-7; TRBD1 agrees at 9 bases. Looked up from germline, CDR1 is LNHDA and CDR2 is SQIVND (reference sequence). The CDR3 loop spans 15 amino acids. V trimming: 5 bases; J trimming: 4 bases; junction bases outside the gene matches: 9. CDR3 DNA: TGTGCCAGTAGTCTCCGGACAGGGGCCGGGTACGAGCAGTACGTC. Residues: CASSLRTGAGYEQYV.

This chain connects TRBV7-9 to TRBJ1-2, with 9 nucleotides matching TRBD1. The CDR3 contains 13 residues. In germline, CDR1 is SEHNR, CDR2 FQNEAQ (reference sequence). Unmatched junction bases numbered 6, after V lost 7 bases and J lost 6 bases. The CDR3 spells CASTGTGFDGYTF. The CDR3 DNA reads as TGTGCCAGCACCGGGACAGGGTTTGATGGCTACACCTTC.

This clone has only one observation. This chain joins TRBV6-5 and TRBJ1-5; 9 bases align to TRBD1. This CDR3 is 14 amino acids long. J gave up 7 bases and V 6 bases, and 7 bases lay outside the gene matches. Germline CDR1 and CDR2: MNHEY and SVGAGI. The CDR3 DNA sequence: TGTGCCAGCAGACAGGGGGCTTCTGGGCAGCCCCAGCATTTT. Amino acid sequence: CASRQGASGQPQHF.

Here the CDR3 reads CASSFGGARTDTQYF. As DNA, the CDR3 is TGCGCCAGCAGCTTTGGGGGGGCTCGGACAGATACGCAGTATTTT. The chain employs TRBV5-1 and TRBJ2-3; tentative D call: TRBD2 (7 bases). CDR3 length equals 15 residues. Germline CDR1 and CDR2: SGHRS and YFSETQ. Trimming removed 2 bases at V and 3 bases at J, with 13 bases between.

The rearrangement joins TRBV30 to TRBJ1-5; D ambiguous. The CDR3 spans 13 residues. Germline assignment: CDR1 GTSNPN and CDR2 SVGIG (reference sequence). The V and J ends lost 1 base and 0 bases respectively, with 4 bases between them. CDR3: CAWSGNSNQPQHF. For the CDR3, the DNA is TGTGCCTGGAGTGGAAATAGCAATCAGCCCCAGCATTTT.

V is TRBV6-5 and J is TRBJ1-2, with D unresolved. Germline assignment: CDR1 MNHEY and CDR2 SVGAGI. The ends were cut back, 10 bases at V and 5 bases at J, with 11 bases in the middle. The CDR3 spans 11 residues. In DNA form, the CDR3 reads TGTGCCATCGGAACCCCGTATGGCTACACCTTC. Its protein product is CAIGTPYGYTF.

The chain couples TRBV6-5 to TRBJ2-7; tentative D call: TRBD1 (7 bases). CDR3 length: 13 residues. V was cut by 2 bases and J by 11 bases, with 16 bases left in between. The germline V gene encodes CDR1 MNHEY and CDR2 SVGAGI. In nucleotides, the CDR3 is TGTGCCAGCAGTTACGGCAGGGGGAGGACGAAGTACTTC. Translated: CASSYGRGRTKYF.

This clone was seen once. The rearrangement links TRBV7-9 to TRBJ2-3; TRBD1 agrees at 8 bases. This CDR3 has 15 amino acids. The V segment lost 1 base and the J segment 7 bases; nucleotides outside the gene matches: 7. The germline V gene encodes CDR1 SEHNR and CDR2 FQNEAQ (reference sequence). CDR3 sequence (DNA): TGTGCCAGCAGCTTAGGGGGCAGGGGGCGGAATACGCAGTATTTT. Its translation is CASSLGGRGRNTQYF.

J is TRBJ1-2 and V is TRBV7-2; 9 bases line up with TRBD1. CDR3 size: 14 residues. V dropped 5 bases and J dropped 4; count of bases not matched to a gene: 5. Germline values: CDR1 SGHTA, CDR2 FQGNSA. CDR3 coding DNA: TGTGCCAGCAGCCTCGACAGGGGGAGCTATGGCTACACCTTC. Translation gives CASSLDRGSYGYTF.